The 17 T cell receptor beta chains given below trace back to one sample, sequenced in a study of CD8+CD57+ T cells in acquired aplastic anemia. Investigators profiled TCR beta VDJ and CDR3 from genomic DNA template. TCRdb redid the calling of the reads with MiXCR, one entry per CDR3 protein. Among approximately 150,000 distinct CDR3 sequences listed, 70% to 80% were seen once. Sequenced patients had shown CD8+CD57+ cell expansion by flow cytometry. The sequencing input was sorted CD4+, CD8+, or CD8+CD57+ T cells (not recorded which) from PBMCs. These receptors were collected from a human donor with aplastic anemia.

V gene TRBV19 combines with J gene TRBJ2-1; TRBD1 agrees at 10 bases. This CDR3 has 15 residues. In germline, CDR1 is LNHDA, CDR2 SQIVND (reference sequence). Unmatched junction bases numbered 10, after V lost 5 bases and J lost 9 bases. The CDR3 spells CASSPRPGQGPEQFF. The CDR3 nucleotides are TGTGCCAGTAGTCCCAGACCGGGACAGGGGCCTGAGCAGTTCTTC.

V and J are TRBV7-9 and TRBJ1-5; possibly TRBD1 for D (5 bases). This CDR3 contains 14 residues. Germline V gives CDR1 SEHNR, CDR2 FQNEAQ (reference sequence). V lost 3 bases to trimming and J lost 7 bases, with 13 bases between them. The CDR3 loop reads CASSLGGHGQPQHF. As DNA, the CDR3 is TGTGCCAGCAGCTTGGGGGGTCATGGGCAGCCCCAGCATTTT.

The genes are TRBV29-1 and TRBJ2-7; D gene unclear. In germline, CDR1 is SQVTM, CDR2 ANQGSEA. The V and J ends lost 6 bases and 6 bases respectively, with 12 bases between them. The CDR3 is 11 residues long. The chain's CDR3 is CSVDWGFEQYF. CDR3 nucleotides: TGCAGCGTCGATTGGGGTTTCGAGCAGTACTTC.

This clonotype was found once. The CDR3 DNA follows: TGCGCCAGCAGTGACCTGACAGCCCAAGAGACCCAGTACTTC. It translates to CASSDLTAQETQYF. The chain is built from TRBV10-1 and TRBJ2-5; D may be TRBD1 (5 bases). The CDR3 loop spans 14 amino acids. V was trimmed by 3 bases and J by 1 base, leaving 9 bases between them. Germline V gives CDR1 WNHNN, CDR2 SYGVQD (reference sequence).

The chain uses TRBV6-4 and TRBJ2-3; D is possibly TRBD2 (5 bases). Deletions cut 5 bases from V and 2 bases from J, with 11 bases between. CDR3 size: 14 residues. From germline, CDR1 is MRHNA and CDR2 SNTAGT. CDR3 in DNA: TGTGCCAGCAGTTTATTCGGGGTCACAGATACGCAGTATTTT. It encodes CASSLFGVTDTQYF.

The chain carries TRBV10-2 and TRBJ1-2; TRBD1 matches 8 bases. V lost 6 bases and J lost 2; bases outside the gene matches: 2. CDR1 and CDR2 from the germline V gene are WSHSY and SAAADI. The CDR3 spans 13 residues. CDR3 sequence (DNA): TGCGCCAGCAGCGGGACAGGCAACTATGGCTACACCTTC. Translating it yields CASSGTGNYGYTF.

With respect to this clonotype: The germline gene is not matched at one end of the junction; a read error may be the cause. V usage is TRBV7-7 and J usage is TRBJ2-1; a weak D match, TRBD2 (5 bases). Germline V gives CDR1 SSHAT, CDR2 FNYEAQ (reference sequence). The CDR3 covers 15 residues. The CDR3 DNA follows: TGTGCTAGCAGCTTAGCCGACGGGGTAAACAATGAGCAGTTCTTC. The encoded protein is CASSLADGVNNEQFF.

This clonotype was picked up one time. The chain recombines TRBV6-5 with TRBJ2-7; possibly TRBD1 for D (6 bases). Germline lookup yields CDR1 MNHEY and CDR2 SVGAGI. Trimming pared 2 bases from V and 2 bases from J, leaving 13 bases between. This CDR3 has 15 amino acids. CDR3 nucleotide sequence: TGTGCCAGCAGTTACGGGCAGGGGAGCACCTACGAGCAGTACTTC. It translates to CASSYGQGSTYEQYF.

CDR3 sequence reads: CASSISGGSNQPQHF. The CDR3, as DNA: TGTGCCAGTAGTATTTCTGGGGGTAGCAATCAGCCCCAGCATTTT. V is TRBV19 and J is TRBJ1-5; D may be TRBD1 (5 bases). The CDR3 totals 15 residues. Trimming shortened V by 3 bases and J by 0 bases, and 9 bases separated the two germline ends. CDR1 and CDR2 (germline): LNHDA, SQIVND (reference sequence).

About this clonotype: Its ends do not fully match the called genes, so a read error is possible. The chain is built from TRBV7-7 and TRBJ2-1; 14 bases agree with TRBD2. Germline CDR1 and CDR2: SSHAT and FNYEAQ (reference sequence). The CDR3 contains 15 residues. The CDR3 reads CASSLGLAGDGEQFF. In nucleotides, the CDR3 is TGTGCTAGCAGCTTGGGACTAGCGGGAGATGGTGAGCAGTTCTTC.

This clonotype turned up a few times. The rearrangement uses TRBV7-2 and TRBJ1-2, with a tentative D call TRBD1 (6 bases). The V end was cut by 7 bases, the J end by 5 bases, with 17 bases between. The germline V gene has CDR1 SGHTA and CDR2 FQGNSA. This CDR3 comprises 14 residues. The CDR3 DNA is TGTGCCAGCACCCTAAACAGGGAAGCATATGGCTACACCTTC. This gives the protein CASTLNREAYGYTF.

To note about this clonotype: Germline and junction disagree at one end, which may indicate a read error. The genes are TRBV29-1 and TRBJ2-7; D is unresolved. This CDR3 has 13 amino acids. The germline V gene has CDR1 SQVTM and CDR2 ANQGSEA. DNA of the CDR3: TGCGGCGTCTACACCCGGGCTAGGCGGGAGCAGTACTTC. Its protein is CGVYTRARREQYF.

This clonotype was counted between two and nine times. J is TRBJ1-6 and V is TRBV25-1; D not resolved. CDR3 length: 14 residues. Germline-derived CDR1 and CDR2 are MGHDK and SYGVNS. V lost 3 bases and J 4 bases, leaving 7 bases between the germline ends. The CDR3 DNA is TGTGCCAGCAGTGATCCGGGTTATAATTCACCCCTCCACTTT. Amino acid sequence: CASSDPGYNSPLHF.

On this clonotype itself: Its ends do not fully match the called genes, so a read error is possible. For the CDR3, the DNA is TGTGCCAGCAGCTTACCGAACGGGCCAAAAGAGTTT. The encoded protein is CASSLPNGPKEF. V and J are TRBV7-9 and TRBJ1-6; D unclear. CDR3 length: 12 amino acids. Germline loops: CDR1 SEHNR, CDR2 FQNEAQ (reference sequence).

The rearrangement joins TRBV20-1 to TRBJ2-5; D uncertain. Gene TRBJ2-1 matches the end of the DNA better, so the J call may be wrong. The germline V gene encodes CDR1 DFQATT and CDR2 SNEGSKA (reference sequence). This CDR3 region has 12 residues. The DNA for the CDR3 is TGCAGTGCTAGTAGGCCCAACAATGAGCAGTTCTTC. Amino acid sequence: CSASRPNNEQFF.

The rearrangement uses TRBV10-1 and TRBJ1-6; perhaps TRBD1 as D (5 bases). The germline V and J ends were trimmed by 10 bases and 8 bases, with 21 bases remaining between them. The germline V gene has CDR1 WNHNN and CDR2 SYGVQD (reference sequence). The CDR3 runs 15 residues. Here the CDR3 reads CATRPWGLEYSPLHF. Here the CDR3 DNA reads TGCGCCACTCGCCCTTGGGGACTCGAGTATTCACCCCTCCACTTT.

To note about this clonotype: One end of the junction fails to match germline, which may point to a read error. The J gene is TRBJ2-7, the V gene TRBV20-1, with D possibly being TRBD2 (7 bases). The CDR3 runs 11 residues. CDR1 is DFQATT and CDR2 is SNEGSKA in the germline V gene (reference sequence). This CDR3 is CSASLPGGQLF. In nucleotides, the CDR3 is TGCAGTGCTAGCCTCCCCGGGGGGCAGCTCTTC.